The clone carrying this T cell receptor beta chain was detected ten times or more. As yet, its antigen is unknown. This sample is drawn from a study of T-cell reconstitution after alpha-beta-depleted transplantation in children. CDR3 length: 15 amino acids. V lost 5 bases to trimming and J lost 4 bases; unmatched junction nucleotides: 7. Overall study results and limits: Hyperexpanded clones declined; after one year, newly produced T cells mostly supplied diversity. After transplant, at about two months, alpha-beta T cells were reportedly derived from several hundred expanded graft clones. There were some patients whose high TCRbeta diversity at day 60 came from surviving recipient T cells and thymic progenitors.

Preparation of the TCRbeta library involved a method that used unique molecular identifiers. A single record per CDR3 protein comes from TCRdb applying MiXCR to the PCR reads. The sample carries 670,000 or so distinct CDR3 sequences, around 13% recorded once. Sample: PBMCs, taken before TCRalphabeta/CD19-depleted stem cell transplant. This sequence was found in a girl aged 2 to 10 with congenital amegakaryocytic thrombocytopenia, due to receive a stem cell transplant. This rearrangement joins TRBV12-3 or TRBV12-4 to TRBJ2-1; 8 bases match TRBD2. CDR3 amino acids: CASSPSGSRYNEQFF. In DNA form, the CDR3 reads TGTGCCAGCAGTCCAAGCGGGAGTAGGTACAATGAGCAGTTCTTC.